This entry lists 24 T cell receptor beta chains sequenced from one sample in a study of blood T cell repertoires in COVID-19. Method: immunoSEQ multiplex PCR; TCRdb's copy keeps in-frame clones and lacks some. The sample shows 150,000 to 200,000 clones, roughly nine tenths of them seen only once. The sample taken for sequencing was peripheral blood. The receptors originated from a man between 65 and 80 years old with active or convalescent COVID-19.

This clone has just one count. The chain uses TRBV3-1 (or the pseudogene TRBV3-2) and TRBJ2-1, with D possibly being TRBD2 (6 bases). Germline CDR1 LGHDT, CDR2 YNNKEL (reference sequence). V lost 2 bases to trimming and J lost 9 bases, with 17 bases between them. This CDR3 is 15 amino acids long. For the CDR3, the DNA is TGTGCCAGCAGCCAATCCCACGGCCGGGGGACTGAGCAGTTCTTC. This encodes CASSQSHGRGTEQFF.

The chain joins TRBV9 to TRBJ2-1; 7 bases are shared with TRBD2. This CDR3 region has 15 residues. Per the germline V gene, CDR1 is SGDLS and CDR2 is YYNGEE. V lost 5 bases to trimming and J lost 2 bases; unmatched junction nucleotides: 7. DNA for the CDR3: TGTGCCAGCAGTGCGGGGAGGGGAACCTACAATGAGCAGTTCTTC. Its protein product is CASSAGRGTYNEQFF.

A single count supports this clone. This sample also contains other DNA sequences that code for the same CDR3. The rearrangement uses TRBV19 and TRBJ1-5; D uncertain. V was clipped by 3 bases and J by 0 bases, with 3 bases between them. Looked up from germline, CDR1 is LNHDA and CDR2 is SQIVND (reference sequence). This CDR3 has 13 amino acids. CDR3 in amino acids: CASSISSNQPQHF. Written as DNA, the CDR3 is TGTGCCAGTAGTATTAGTAGCAATCAGCCCCAGCATTTT.

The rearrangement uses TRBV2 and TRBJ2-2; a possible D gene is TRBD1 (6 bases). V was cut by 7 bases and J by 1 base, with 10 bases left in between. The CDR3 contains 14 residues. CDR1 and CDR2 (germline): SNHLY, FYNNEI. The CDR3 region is CASKGVRNTGELFF. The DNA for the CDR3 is TGTGCCAGCAAGGGGGTACGGAACACCGGGGAGCTGTTTTTT.

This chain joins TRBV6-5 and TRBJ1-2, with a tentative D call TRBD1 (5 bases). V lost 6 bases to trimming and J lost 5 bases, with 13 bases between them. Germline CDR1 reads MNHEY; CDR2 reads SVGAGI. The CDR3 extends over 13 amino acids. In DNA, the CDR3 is TGTGCCAGCAGCGATACTACAGGTTATGGCTACACCTTC. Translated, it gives CASSDTTGYGYTF.

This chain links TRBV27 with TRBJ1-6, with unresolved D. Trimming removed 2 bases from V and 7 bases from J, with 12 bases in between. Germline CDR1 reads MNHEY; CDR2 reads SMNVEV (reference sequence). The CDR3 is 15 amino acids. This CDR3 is CASSLVRGRNSPLHF. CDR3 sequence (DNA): TGTGCCAGCAGTTTAGTGAGAGGGCGGAATTCACCCCTCCACTTT.

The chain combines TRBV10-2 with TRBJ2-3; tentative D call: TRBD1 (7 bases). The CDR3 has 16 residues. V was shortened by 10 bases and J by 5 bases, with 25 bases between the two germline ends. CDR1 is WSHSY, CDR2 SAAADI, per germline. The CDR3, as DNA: TGCGCCACGCTCAACTGGGGACAGAGGAGGGTAGATACGCAGTATTTT. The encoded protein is CATLNWGQRRVDTQYF.

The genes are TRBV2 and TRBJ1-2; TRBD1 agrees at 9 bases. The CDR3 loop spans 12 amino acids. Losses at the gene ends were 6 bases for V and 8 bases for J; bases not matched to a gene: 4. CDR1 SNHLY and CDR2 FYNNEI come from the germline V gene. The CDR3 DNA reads TGTGCCAGCAGATCAGACAGGGGGGGCTACACCTTC. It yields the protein CASRSDRGGYTF.

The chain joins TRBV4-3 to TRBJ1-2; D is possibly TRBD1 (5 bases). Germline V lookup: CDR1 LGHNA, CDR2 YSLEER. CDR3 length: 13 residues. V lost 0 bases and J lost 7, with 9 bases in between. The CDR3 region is CASSQETARGYTF. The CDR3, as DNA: TGCGCCAGCAGCCAAGAGACAGCCCGTGGCTACACCTTC.

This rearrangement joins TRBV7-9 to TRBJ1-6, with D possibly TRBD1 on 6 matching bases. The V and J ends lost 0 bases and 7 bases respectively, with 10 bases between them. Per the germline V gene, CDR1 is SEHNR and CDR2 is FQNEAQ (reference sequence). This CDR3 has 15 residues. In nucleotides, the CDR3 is TGTGCCAGCAGCTTAGCGAGCGGGGGCAATTCACCCCTCCACTTT. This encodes CASSLASGGNSPLHF.

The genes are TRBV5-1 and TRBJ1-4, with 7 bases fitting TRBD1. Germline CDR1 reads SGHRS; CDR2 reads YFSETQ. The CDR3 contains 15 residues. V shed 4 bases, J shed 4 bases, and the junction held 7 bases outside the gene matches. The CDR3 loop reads CASSHRQGLNEKLFF. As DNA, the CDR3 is TGCGCCAGCAGCCATCGACAGGGCCTTAATGAAAAACTGTTTTTT.

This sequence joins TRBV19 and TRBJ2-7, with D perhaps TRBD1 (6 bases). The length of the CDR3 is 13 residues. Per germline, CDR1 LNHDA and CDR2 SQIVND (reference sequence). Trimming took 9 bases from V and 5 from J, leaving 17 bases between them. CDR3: CASLQGPGDEQYF. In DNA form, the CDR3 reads TGTGCCAGCCTACAGGGTCCGGGCGACGAGCAGTACTTC.

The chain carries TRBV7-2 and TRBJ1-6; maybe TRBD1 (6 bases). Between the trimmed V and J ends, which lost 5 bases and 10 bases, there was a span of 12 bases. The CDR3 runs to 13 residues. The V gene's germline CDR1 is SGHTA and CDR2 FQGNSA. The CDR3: CASSDWTASPLHF. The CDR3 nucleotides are TGTGCCAGCAGCGACTGGACAGCCTCACCCCTCCACTTT. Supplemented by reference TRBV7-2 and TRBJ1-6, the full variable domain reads GAGVSQSPSNKVTEKGKDVELRCDPISGHTALYWYRQSLGQGLEFLIYFQGNSAPDKSGLPSDRFSAERTGGSVSTLTIQRTQQEDSAVYLCASSDWTASPLHFGNGTRLTVT.

The CDR3 DNA sequence: TGCGCCAGCAGCCTGGGACAGGGGAACATGAACACTGAAGCTTTCTTT. Protein product: CASSLGQGNMNTEAFF. This rearrangement joins TRBV5-1 to TRBJ1-1, with 10 bases aligning to TRBD1. The CDR3 totals 16 residues. CDR1 is SGHRS and CDR2 is YFSETQ in the germline V gene. V was clipped by 4 bases and J by 0 bases; unmatched bases: 6. The complete variable domain, with remaining parts taken from reference TRBV5-1 and TRBJ1-1, reads KAGVTQTPRYLIKTRGQQVTLSCSPISGHRSVSWYQQTPGQGLQFLFEYFSETQRNKGNFPGRFSGRQFSNSRSEMNVSTLELGDSALYLCASSLGQGNMNTEAFFGQGTRLTVV.

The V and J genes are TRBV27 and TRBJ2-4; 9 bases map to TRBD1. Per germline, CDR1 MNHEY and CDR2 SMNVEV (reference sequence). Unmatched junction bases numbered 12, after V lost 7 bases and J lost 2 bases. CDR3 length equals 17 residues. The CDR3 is CASTPGTGLGTKNIQYF. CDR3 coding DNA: TGTGCCAGCACCCCCGGGACAGGGCTGGGAACCAAAAACATTCAGTACTTC.

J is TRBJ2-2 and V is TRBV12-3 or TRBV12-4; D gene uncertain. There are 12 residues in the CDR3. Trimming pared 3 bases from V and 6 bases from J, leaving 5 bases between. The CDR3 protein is CASSFSSGELFF. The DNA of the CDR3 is TGTGCCAGCAGTTTTAGCTCCGGGGAGCTGTTTTTT.

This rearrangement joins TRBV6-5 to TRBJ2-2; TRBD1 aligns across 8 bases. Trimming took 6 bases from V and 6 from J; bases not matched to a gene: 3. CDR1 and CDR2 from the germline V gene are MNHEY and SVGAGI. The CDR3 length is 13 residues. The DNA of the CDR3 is TGTGCCAGCAGGACAGGGGCGGCCGGGGAGCTGTTTTTT. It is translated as CASRTGAAGELFF.

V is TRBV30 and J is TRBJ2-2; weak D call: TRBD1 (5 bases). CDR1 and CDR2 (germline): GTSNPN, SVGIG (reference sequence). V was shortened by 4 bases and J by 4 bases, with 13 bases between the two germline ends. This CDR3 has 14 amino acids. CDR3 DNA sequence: TGTGCCTGGACCCCAAACACAGGCACCGGGGAGCTGTTTTTT. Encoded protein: CAWTPNTGTGELFF.

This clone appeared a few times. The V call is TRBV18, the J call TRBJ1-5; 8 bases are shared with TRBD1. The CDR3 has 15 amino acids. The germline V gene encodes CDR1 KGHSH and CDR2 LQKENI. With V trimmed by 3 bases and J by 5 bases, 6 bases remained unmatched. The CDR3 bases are TGTGCCAGCTCACCGAAACAGGGGGGTGATCAGCCCCAGCATTTT. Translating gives CASSPKQGGDQPQHF.

CDR3 amino acids: CASSETGGKKSLHF. CDR3 sequence (DNA): TGTGCCAGCAGTGAAACAGGGGGCAAAAAGTCCCTCCACTTT. The chain is built from TRBV2 and TRBJ1-6, with 9 positions matching TRBD1. The CDR3 length is 14 residues. Unmatched junction bases numbered 7, after V lost 2 bases and J lost 14 bases. Germline V gives CDR1 SNHLY, CDR2 FYNNEI.

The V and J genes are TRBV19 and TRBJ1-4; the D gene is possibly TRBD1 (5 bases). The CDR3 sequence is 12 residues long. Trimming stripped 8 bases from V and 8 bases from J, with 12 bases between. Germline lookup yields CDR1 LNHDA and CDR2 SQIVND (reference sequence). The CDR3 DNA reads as TGTGCCAGTGGACGCCGGGGGGAAAAACTGTTTTTT. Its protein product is CASGRRGEKLFF.

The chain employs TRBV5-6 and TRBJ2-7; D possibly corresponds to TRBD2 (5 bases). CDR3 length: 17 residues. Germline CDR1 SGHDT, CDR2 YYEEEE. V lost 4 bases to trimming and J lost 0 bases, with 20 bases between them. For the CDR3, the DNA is TGTGCCAGCAGCCTTTTCTCGTACGGGGTGGCCTCCTACGAGCAGTACTTC. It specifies CASSLFSYGVASYEQYF.

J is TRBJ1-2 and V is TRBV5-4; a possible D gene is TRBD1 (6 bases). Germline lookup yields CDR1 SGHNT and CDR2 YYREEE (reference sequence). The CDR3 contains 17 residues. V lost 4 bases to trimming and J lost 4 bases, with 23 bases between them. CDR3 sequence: CASSVGSGQPLGYGYTF. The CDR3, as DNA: TGTGCCAGCAGCGTGGGGTCAGGACAGCCCCTGGGCTATGGCTACACCTTC.

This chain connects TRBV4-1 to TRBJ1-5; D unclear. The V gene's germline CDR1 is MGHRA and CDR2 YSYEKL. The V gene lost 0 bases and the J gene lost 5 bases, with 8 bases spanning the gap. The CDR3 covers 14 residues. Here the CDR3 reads CASSQEDIHQPQHF. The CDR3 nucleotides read TGCGCCAGCAGCCAAGAAGACATTCATCAGCCCCAGCATTTT.